The rows below give T cell receptor beta chains drawn from one sample of a study of cytomegalovirus exposure and HLA in healthy donors. Clones were sequenced by immunoSEQ multiplex PCR, and TCRdb holds only the in-frame ones, with some missing. Listed are around 140,000 clones; around 1.5% falls within the top ten. The sample taken for sequencing was PBMCs. These receptors came from a woman aged 40 to 49 in good health and CMV-seronegative. The CDR3 runs from the conserved cysteine through the conserved F or W. The D gene is left open where the match is weak.

TRBJ2-2 TRBV6-5 TRBD1 CASKGQGAGELFF TGTGCCAGCAAAGGACAGGGCGCCGGGGAGCTGTTTTTT
TRBJ2-1 TRBV7-2 TRBD2 CASSLAPSGASYNEQFF TGTGCCAGCAGCTTAGCTCCGAGCGGGGCCTCCTACAATGAGCAGTTCTTC
TRBJ1-1 TRBV6-5 NA CASSYSATGLNTEAFF TGTGCCAGCAGTTACTCTGCTACAGGGCTGAACACTGAAGCTTTCTTT
TRBJ1-5 TRBV7-9 NA CASSQGGVNQPQHF TGTGCCAGCAGTCAAGGAGGGGTCAATCAGCCCCAGCATTTT
TRBJ2-5 TRBV5-1 TRBD1 CASSLDRGPETQYF TGCGCCAGCAGCTTGGACAGGGGCCCAGAGACCCAGTACTTC
TRBJ2-3 TRBV28 TRBD2 CASSPGLAGSTDTQYF TGTGCCAGCAGTCCTGGACTAGCGGGGAGCACAGATACGCAGTATTTT
TRBJ1-4 TRBV5-1 NA CASSPGRASTNEKLFF TGCGCCAGCAGCCCCGGCAGGGCCTCAACTAATGAAAAACTGTTTTTT
TRBJ2-2 TRBV29-1 TRBD1 CSGVDRATGELFF TGCAGCGGCGTTGACAGGGCTACCGGGGAGCTGTTTTTT
TRBJ1-2 TRBV5-8 NA CASSFSLSGYTF TGTGCCAGCAGCTTTAGCCTTTCTGGCTACACCTTC
TRBJ1-5 TRBV19 NA CASSMRGGLGQPQHF TGTGCCAGTAGTATGCGGGGGGGCTTAGGTCAGCCCCAGCATTTT